The 19 T cell receptor beta chains below come from one sample, sequenced in a study of beta chain features in type 1 diabetes. Overall study results and limits: Type 1 diabetes patients showed a moderate but significant shortening of TCRB CDR3s in all four CD4+ subsets.

Expressed TCRB transcripts were sequenced after all isolated RNA was converted to cDNA. Measured with immunoSEQ multiplex PCR; TCRdb has only the in-frame clones, and not every one. The profile covers nearly 700,000 clones, with 13% appearing a single time and less than 0.025% taken by the ten largest. No cognate antigen is known for these TCRs. The sample was naive CD4+ T cells from blood. Every receptor here comes from a man younger than 30 with type 1 diabetes.

This clone was detected a few times. The same CDR3 arises from other DNA sequences in this sample as well. The V call is TRBV2, the J call TRBJ2-1; weak D call: TRBD1 (6 bases). The V end was cut by 5 bases, the J end by 4 bases, with 9 bases between. Germline lookup yields CDR1 SNHLY and CDR2 FYNNEI. The CDR3 is made up of 13 amino acids. DNA of the CDR3: TGTGCCAGCAGTTCGGACAGTTACAATGAGCAGTTCTTC. It yields the protein CASSSDSYNEQFF.

This clone was detected a few times. The CDR3 DNA is TGTGCCTGGAGCGGGATGCATTCACCCCTCCACTTT. Protein: CAWSGMHSPLHF. This chain links TRBV30 with TRBJ1-6; no definite D call. Deletions cut 3 bases from V and 8 bases from J, with 8 bases between. Germline V gives CDR1 GTSNPN, CDR2 SVGIG (reference sequence). CDR3 size: 12 residues. The full variable domain, rest sourced from reference TRBV30 and TRBJ1-6, is SQTIHQWPATLVQPVGSPLSLECTVEGTSNPNLYWYRQAAGRGLQLLFYSVGIGQISSEVPQNLSASRPQDRQFILSSKKLLLSDSGFYLCAWSGMHSPLHFGNGTRLTVT.

In its sample, this clone was seen a few times. The chain has TRBV9 and TRBJ2-3; D gene ambiguous. With 4 bases removed from V and 3 bases from J, the gap between germline ends came to 18 bases. From germline, CDR1 is SGDLS and CDR2 YYNGEE. CDR3 length: 16 amino acids. CDR3 in amino acids: CASSPQTGVWTDTQYF. CDR3 sequence (DNA): TGTGCCAGCAGCCCGCAGACCGGAGTTTGGACAGATACGCAGTATTTT.

This rearrangement joins TRBV6-5 to TRBJ2-3; D not resolved. The CDR3 sequence is 11 residues long. Deletions cut 4 bases from V and 4 bases from J, with 3 bases between. Germline lookup yields CDR1 MNHEY and CDR2 SVGAGI. The CDR3 loop is CASSWADTQYF. The CDR3 DNA is TGTGCCAGCAGTTGGGCAGATACGCAGTATTTT.

The V and J genes are TRBV25-1 and TRBJ2-2, with 7 bases fitting TRBD2. Germline V gene lookup returns CDR1 MGHDK and CDR2 SYGVNS. The CDR3 runs 15 residues. The trim removed 4 bases at V and 5 bases at J, leaving 7 bases unmatched. The CDR3 nucleotides read TGTGCCAGCAGTGGCCTAGCGGTTGGTACCGGGGAGCTGTTTTTT. It yields the protein CASSGLAVGTGELFF.

The rearrangement links TRBV5-1 to TRBJ1-1; D might be TRBD1 (5 bases). This CDR3 has 14 amino acids. Germline CDR1 reads SGHRS; CDR2 reads YFSETQ. V gave up 4 bases and J gave up 1 base, with 11 bases separating them. The CDR3 reads CASSRQSTNTEAFF. CDR3 nucleotide sequence: TGCGCCAGCAGCCGACAGAGCACGAACACTGAAGCTTTCTTT.

V gene TRBV5-6 combines with J gene TRBJ2-3; D possibly corresponds to TRBD2 (6 bases). V was trimmed by 8 bases and J by 4 bases, leaving 20 bases between them. The CDR3 length is 15 residues. In germline, CDR1 is SGHDT, CDR2 YYEEEE. The CDR3 DNA follows: TGTGCCAGTATGGCCGGCGGGGTTCGCCCAGATACGCAGTATTTT. It is translated as CASMAGGVRPDTQYF.

Worth noting for this clone: At the DNA level, this CDR3 is encoded by other sequences in the same sample as well. The chain combines TRBV4-1 with TRBJ1-4; 9 nucleotides align to TRBD1. Unmatched junction bases numbered 3, after V lost 0 bases and J lost 7 bases. Per germline, CDR1 MGHRA and CDR2 YSYEKL. CDR3 length equals 15 residues. CDR3 bases: TGCGCCAGCAGCCAAGATGGGACAGGGTCTGAAAAACTGTTTTTT. It yields the protein CASSQDGTGSEKLFF.

The chain combines TRBV7-2 with TRBJ2-7, with D tentatively TRBD1 (5 bases). Germline CDR1 reads SGHTA; CDR2 reads FQGNSA. The CDR3 runs to 15 residues. V shed 7 bases and J shed 4 bases, with 20 bases lying between them. CDR3: CASIPTQGLGYEQYF. The CDR3 DNA reads as TGTGCCAGCATCCCAACCCAGGGCCTAGGGTACGAGCAGTACTTC.

This clone was observed a few times. CDR3 coding DNA: TGCGCCAGCAGCCAAGACCGGGAACGGGAGCAAGAGACCCAGTACTTC. This codes for CASSQDREREQETQYF. The genes are TRBV4-1 and TRBJ2-5, with D maybe TRBD2 (6 bases). V lost 0 bases to trimming and J lost 2 bases, with 13 bases between them. CDR1 MGHRA and CDR2 YSYEKL come from the germline V gene. The CDR3 extends over 16 amino acids.

In this sample, this clone turned up a few times. This rearrangement joins TRBV7-2 to TRBJ2-3; D perhaps matches TRBD2 (5 bases). CDR1 and CDR2 (germline): SGHTA, FQGNSA. V lost 1 base to trimming and J lost 3 bases, with 14 bases between them. CDR3 length: 16 amino acids. CDR3 DNA: TGTGCCAGCAGCTTAGTCCGGACTCGAGGGACAGATACGCAGTATTTT. Translated: CASSLVRTRGTDTQYF. Together with reference TRBV7-2 and TRBJ2-3, the CDR3 gives the full variable domain: GAGVSQSPSNKVTEKGKDVELRCDPISGHTALYWYRQSLGQGLEFLIYFQGNSAPDKSGLPSDRFSAERTGGSVSTLTIQRTQQEDSAVYLCASSLVRTRGTDTQYFGPGTRLTVL.

The rearrangement links TRBV30 to TRBJ2-7; maybe TRBD1 (5 bases). The CDR3 is made up of 12 amino acids. V shed 3 bases and J shed 2 bases, with 8 bases lying between them. Germline V gives CDR1 GTSNPN, CDR2 SVGIG (reference sequence). CDR3 region: CAWRVQAYEQYF. CDR3 coding DNA: TGTGCCTGGAGGGTACAGGCCTACGAGCAGTACTTC. Complete variable domain (other parts from reference TRBV30 and TRBJ2-7): SQTIHQWPATLVQPVGSPLSLECTVEGTSNPNLYWYRQAAGRGLQLLFYSVGIGQISSEVPQNLSASRPQDRQFILSSKKLLLSDSGFYLCAWRVQAYEQYFGPGTRLTVT.

The chain uses TRBV19 and TRBJ2-5; the D gene is possibly TRBD2 (5 bases). The V and J ends lost 5 bases and 5 bases respectively, with 18 bases between them. CDR3 length equals 15 residues. Germline V gives CDR1 LNHDA, CDR2 SQIVND (reference sequence). CDR3 residues: CASSGGLALGETQYF. For the CDR3, the DNA is TGTGCCAGTAGTGGTGGACTCGCCCTCGGGGAGACCCAGTACTTC.

V is TRBV9 and J is TRBJ1-6, with a possible D match to TRBD1 (5 bases). Germline lookup yields CDR1 SGDLS and CDR2 YYNGEE. This CDR3 is 21 amino acids long. Trimming took 0 bases from V and 5 from J, leaving 27 bases between them. For the CDR3, the DNA is TGTGCCAGCAGCGTAGACCGCTATCCGGGACCCACGGTCGGCGATAATTCACCCCTCCACTTT. Translating gives CASSVDRYPGPTVGDNSPLHF.

This clone was seen more than once but under ten times. The genes are TRBV5-1 and TRBJ2-7, with 10 bases lining up with TRBD1. This CDR3 has 14 residues. J gave up 3 bases and V 4 bases, and 4 bases lay outside the gene matches. CDR1 and CDR2 (germline): SGHRS, YFSETQ. This CDR3 reads CASSIGQGVYEQYF. DNA for the CDR3: TGCGCCAGCAGCATTGGACAGGGGGTCTACGAGCAGTACTTC.

This chain links TRBV6-1 with TRBJ1-1; TRBD1 agrees at 9 bases. This CDR3 comprises 14 residues. Germline V gives CDR1 MNHNS, CDR2 SASEGT. Trimming took 6 bases from V and 5 from J; bases not matched to a gene: 7. The CDR3 here is CASRAGQGITEAFF. For the CDR3, the DNA is TGTGCCAGCAGGGCGGGACAGGGAATTACTGAAGCTTTCTTT.

This clone occurred a few times. The chain employs TRBV19 and TRBJ2-1; TRBD1 matches at 9 bases. V shed 5 bases and J 7 bases; nucleotides not matched to a gene: 12. The germline V gene has CDR1 LNHDA and CDR2 SQIVND (reference sequence). There are 16 residues in the CDR3. This chain's CDR3 is CASSPRDRVGPNEQFF. In nucleotides, the CDR3 is TGTGCCAGTAGTCCCCGGGACAGGGTGGGTCCGAATGAGCAGTTCTTC.

This clone was counted a few times. The rearrangement links TRBV27 to TRBJ1-5; D is perhaps TRBD1 (5 bases). This CDR3 is 15 amino acids long. Trimming removed 5 bases at V and 4 bases at J, with 15 bases between. Germline assignment: CDR1 MNHEY and CDR2 SMNVEV (reference sequence). The CDR3 loop reads CASSPTGTTNQPQHF. The CDR3 DNA reads as TGTGCCAGCAGTCCAACCGGGACTACAAATCAGCCCCAGCATTTT.

The J gene is TRBJ1-5, the V gene TRBV6-5, with D uncertain. V was pared by 6 bases and J by 0 bases, with 12 bases between. CDR1 is MNHEY, CDR2 SVGAGI, per germline. This CDR3 has 15 residues. CDR3 DNA: TGTGCCAGCAGCCCCTCAGAGCATAGCAATCAGCCCCAGCATTTT. Its protein is CASSPSEHSNQPQHF.